The 14 T cell receptor beta chains below all came from one sample that was sequenced in a study of blood T cell repertoires in COVID-19. Sequencing used immunoSEQ multiplex PCR; TCRdb keeps in-frame clones, though not all of them. The table records 180,000 or so clones, 84% of them present only once. Sequenced material: PBMCs or T cells enriched from blood (not recorded which). The receptors stem from a man aged 50 or older who had recovered from COVID-19.

The chain recombines TRBV4-1 with TRBJ2-7, with D possibly TRBD1 on 5 matching bases. Trimming left V 4 bases short and J 3 bases short, with 10 bases between. Germline-derived CDR1 and CDR2 are MGHRA and YSYEKL. There are 13 residues in the CDR3. This CDR3 is CASSRTGYYEQYF. The CDR3 nucleotides are TGCGCCAGCAGCCGCACAGGATACTACGAGCAGTACTTC.

The V call is TRBV2, the J call TRBJ1-5; 10 positions match TRBD1. Germline-derived CDR1 and CDR2 are SNHLY and FYNNEI. Trimming cost V 4 bases and J 7 bases; bases outside gene matches: 4. This CDR3 region has 14 residues. The CDR3 region is CASSGTGGWQPQHF. For the CDR3, the DNA is TGTGCCAGCAGTGGGACAGGGGGTTGGCAGCCCCAGCATTTT.

This sequence joins TRBV2 and TRBJ1-1; 10 nucleotides align to TRBD1. From germline, CDR1 is SNHLY and CDR2 FYNNEI. V was clipped by 7 bases and J by 5 bases; unmatched bases: 7. CDR3 length equals 14 residues. CDR3 loop: CASTGQGWRTEAFF. The CDR3 region has the DNA TGTGCCAGCACGGGACAGGGGTGGCGGACTGAAGCTTTCTTT.

J is TRBJ2-1 and V is TRBV5-1; D unclear. Germline V gene sequence: CDR1 SGHRS, CDR2 YFSETQ. The V gene lost 1 base and the J gene lost 9 bases, with 8 bases spanning the gap. The CDR3 loop spans 12 amino acids. As DNA, the CDR3 is TGCGCCAGCAGCTTGACCCTGAGTGAGCAGTTCTTC. Translating gives CASSLTLSEQFF.

This rearrangement joins TRBV6-4 to TRBJ2-1; 7 bases are shared with TRBD1. Germline CDR1 MRHNA, CDR2 SNTAGT. J lost 0 bases, V lost 5 bases, and 4 bases had no gene match. This CDR3 is 15 amino acids long. In DNA, the CDR3 is TGTGCCAGCAGTCTCGGGACAGCCTCCTACAATGAGCAGTTCTTC. Protein sequence: CASSLGTASYNEQFF.

For the CDR3, the DNA is TGTGTAACCCGGGCGGGGGCCCCTAACTATGGCTACACCTTC. This codes for CVTRAGAPNYGYTF. The J gene is TRBJ1-2, the V gene TRBV6-5, with D possibly matching TRBD1 (6 bases). The CDR3 spans 14 residues. Germline V gene data show CDR1 as MNHEY and CDR2 as SVGAGI.

This rearrangement joins TRBV30 to TRBJ1-4; D is ambiguous. Trimming stripped 5 bases from V and 3 bases from J, with 10 bases between. The germline gives CDR1 GTSNPN, CDR2 SVGIG (reference sequence). The CDR3 has 13 residues. The CDR3 bases are TGTGCCTGGGAACGAGCGCCTAATGAAAAACTGTTTTTT. This codes for CAWERAPNEKLFF.

The V gene is TRBV10-1, the J gene TRBJ1-2; TRBD1 is a possible D gene (6 bases). This CDR3 is 13 amino acids long. The ends were cut back, 5 bases at V and 8 bases at J, with 15 bases in the middle. Germline CDR1 is WNHNN and CDR2 is SYGVQD (reference sequence). The CDR3 bases are TGCGCCAGCAGTCCACAGGGAATTCGGGGCTACACCTTC. This gives the protein CASSPQGIRGYTF.

This chain joins TRBV19 and TRBJ2-7; the D gene is possibly TRBD1 (5 bases). The CDR3 spans 14 residues. Trimming stripped 11 bases from V and 2 bases from J, with 19 bases between. The V gene's germline CDR1 is LNHDA and CDR2 SQIVND (reference sequence). The CDR3 region has the DNA TGTGCCTCCCGATTGCAGGGCAGCGCCTACGAGCAGTACTTC. Protein product: CASRLQGSAYEQYF.

As regards this clone: At one of its ends the junction is not consistent with the germline gene, which may arise from a read error. The rearrangement links TRBV5-6 to TRBJ2-5, with TRBD2 matching over 8 bases. CDR3 size: 15 residues. Germline values: CDR1 SGHDT, CDR2 YYEEEE. CDR3 in DNA: TGTGCCAGCAGTTTGGCTGACGGGGGGGTTGAGACCCAGTACTTC. Amino acid sequence: CASSLADGGVETQYF.

The chain carries TRBV19 and TRBJ2-1; 13 bases line up with TRBD2. This CDR3 spans 17 amino acids. The ends lost 7 bases at V and 1 base at J; junction bases unmatched: 7. The germline V gene encodes CDR1 LNHDA and CDR2 SQIVND (reference sequence). The CDR3 region is CASMTSGGLGSYNEQFF. In nucleotides, the CDR3 is TGTGCCAGTATGACTAGCGGGGGGCTAGGGTCCTACAATGAGCAGTTCTTC.

This chain links TRBV6-1 with TRBJ1-2; D is perhaps TRBD1 (6 bases). V was cut by 0 bases and J by 4 bases, with 12 bases left in between. Germline V gene sequence: CDR1 MNHNS, CDR2 SASEGT. The CDR3 spans 15 residues. The CDR3 sequence: CASSEARGAGYGYTF. CDR3 DNA sequence: TGTGCCAGCAGTGAAGCTCGGGGGGCCGGCTATGGCTACACCTTC.

The chain recombines TRBV19 with TRBJ1-2; 7 bases map to TRBD1. This CDR3 has 15 amino acids. V trimming: 3 bases; J trimming: 2 bases; junction bases outside the gene matches: 6. Germline loops: CDR1 LNHDA, CDR2 SQIVND (reference sequence). CDR3 protein: CASSIRDSENYGYTF. As DNA, the CDR3 is TGTGCCAGTAGTATTCGGGACAGCGAGAACTATGGCTACACCTTC. The complete variable domain, with remaining parts taken from reference TRBV19 and TRBJ1-2, reads DGGITQSPKYLFRKEGQNVTLSCEQNLNHDAMYWYRQDPGQGLRLIYYSQIVNDFQKGDIAEGYSVSREKKESFPLTVTSAQKNPTAFYLCASSIRDSENYGYTFGSGTRLTVV.

V and J are TRBV2 and TRBJ1-2; D gene ambiguous. The V end lost 1 base, the J end lost 2 bases, and 5 bases lay between the germline ends. Germline V gene lookup returns CDR1 SNHLY and CDR2 FYNNEI. The CDR3 loop spans 13 amino acids. CDR3: CASSEGQNYGYTF. CDR3 nucleotide sequence: TGTGCCAGCAGTGAAGGACAAAACTATGGCTACACCTTC.